This T cell receptor beta chain was observed in a study of T-cell memory formation after mild COVID-19. Study-wide findings and caveats: A subset of responding clones appeared in pre-infection memory, suggesting cross-reactive memory joined. Later expanders leaned CD4+, whereas day 15 to 85 contracting clones were balanced CD4/CD8.

The CDR3 spans 13 residues. Germline V gives CDR1 SGHTA, CDR2 FQGNSA. With 4 bases removed from V and 4 bases from J, the gap between germline ends came to 10 bases. TCRdb ran MiXCR on the 5' RACE reads and lists one entry per CDR3 protein. The repertoire has fewer than 110,000 distinct CDR3 sequences, under 15% of them found once; the top ten carry about 39%. This clonotype has a handful of counts. Its target is not known. This TCR came from a man younger than 35 who had mild COVID-19 (a few samples of this study predate the infection). Cell type and time point are not known. The chain uses TRBV7-2 and TRBJ1-1, with a possible D match to TRBD1 (6 bases). Sequencing was carried out using PBMCs or a T cell subset sorted from them (not recorded which). The CDR3 loop reads CASSSWTATEAFF. In nucleotides, the CDR3 is TGTGCCAGCAGCTCCTGGACAGCCACTGAAGCTTTCTTT.